The 24 T cell receptor beta chains reported below all come from one sample, sequenced in a study of molecular identifiers for immune sequencing clone quantification. One entry per CDR3 protein results from TCRdb running MiXCR on the PCR reads. The sample carries some 100,000 distinct CDR3 sequences, 36% recorded once. Material: naive CD8+ T cells from blood, with Jurkat cell RNA spiked in. Subset in this sample: FACS-sorted CD8+CD4-CCR7+CD45RA+ naive T cells. Receptor source: a human donor in good health. Some libraries in this study had Jurkat cell RNA spiked in.

In the case of this clonotype: The CDR3 ends on some other residue instead of the conserved phenylalanine or tryptophan, so this is likely a read error. The chain carries TRBV4-1 and TRBJ2-5; 9 bases are a match to TRBD2. The CDR3 sequence is 17 residues long. With 0 bases clipped from V and 5 bases from J, the junction kept 10 bases outside the gene matches. The germline CDR1 and CDR2 sequences are MGHRA and YSYEKL. CDR3 nucleotide sequence: TGCGCCAGCAGCCAAGATGCCGGCGGGAGGGGTTGGGAGACCCAGTACATC. Its protein is CASSQDAGGRGWETQYI.

The chain recombines TRBV12-3 or TRBV12-4 with TRBJ2-7, with D hard to call. Trimming removed 2 bases at V and 3 bases at J, with 5 bases between. This CDR3 spans 12 amino acids. This CDR3 reads CASSLQLYEQYF. In nucleotides, the CDR3 is TGTGCCAGCAGTTTACAGCTCTACGAGCAGTACTTC.

This clonotype was counted ten times or more. The gene calls are TRBV6-5 and TRBJ1-1; D not resolved. CDR1 is MNHEY and CDR2 is SVGAGI in the germline V gene. The V and J ends lost 3 bases and 8 bases respectively, with 13 bases between them. This CDR3 region has 13 residues. For the CDR3, the DNA is TGTGCCAGCAGTTATATCAAGGGCTCAGAAGCTTTCTTT. Its translation: CASSYIKGSEAFF.

This clonotype was found many times. The chain employs TRBV29-1 and TRBJ2-7; 8 nucleotides line up with TRBD2. V lost 4 bases, J lost 0 bases, and 2 bases stayed unmatched. CDR3 length: 13 amino acids. Germline loops: CDR1 SQVTM, CDR2 ANQGSEA. The CDR3 loop reads CSVVGGASYEQYF. The DNA of the CDR3 is TGCAGCGTTGTCGGGGGGGCCTCCTACGAGCAGTACTTC.

This clonotype came up many times. The DNA of the CDR3 is TGTGCCAGCAGCCAAGAGGAGCTCGGACGGCAGTATTTT. Translated, it gives CASSQEELGRQYF. This sequence joins TRBV4-2 and TRBJ2-3; D gene ambiguous. With 0 bases removed from V and 11 bases from J, the gap between germline ends came to 12 bases. Germline V gives CDR1 LGHNA, CDR2 YNFKEQ. The CDR3 covers 13 residues.

This clonotype occurred many times. This chain uses TRBV28 with TRBJ2-7; TRBD2 might be the D (5 bases). The CDR3 is 13 residues long. From germline, CDR1 is MDHEN and CDR2 SYDVKM. The V end was cut by 7 bases, the J end by 3 bases, with 13 bases between. The CDR3 DNA follows: TGTGCCAGCACCCTCCCGAGGGTCTACGAGCAGTACTTC. This encodes CASTLPRVYEQYF.

The chain carries TRBV10-3 and TRBJ2-6, with 7 positions matching TRBD1. Germline loops: CDR1 ENHRY, CDR2 SYGVKD. Trimming cost V 4 bases and J 0 bases; bases outside gene matches: 9. This CDR3 contains 18 residues. The CDR3 here is CAISGWDRVTSGANVLTF. The CDR3 DNA reads TGTGCCATCAGTGGATGGGACAGAGTAACCTCTGGGGCCAACGTCCTGACTTTC.

The chain employs TRBV27 and TRBJ2-5; no definite D call. The CDR3 is made up of 13 amino acids. Germline CDR1 reads MNHEY; CDR2 reads SMNVEV (reference sequence). Trimming shortened V by 2 bases and J by 7 bases, and 11 bases separated the two germline ends. The CDR3 loop reads CASSLALGWTQYF. The CDR3 nucleotides are TGTGCCAGCAGTTTAGCCCTAGGGTGGACCCAGTACTTC.

Many counts were recorded for this clonotype. The CDR3 loop reads CASSQSEEGVEQYF. CDR3 coding DNA: TGCGCCAGCAGTCAATCGGAGGAGGGGGTCGAGCAGTACTTC. The rearrangement uses TRBV23-1 and TRBJ2-7, with D perhaps assigned TRBD1 or TRBD2 (6 bases each). TRBV23-1 is an ORF, and what it does is uncertain. Trimming removed 0 bases from V and 6 bases from J, with 12 bases in between. The CDR3 contains 14 residues.

For this clonotype: Since a much larger clone is just one base distant, this may be a read error. This CDR3 fails to terminate in the conserved phenylalanine or tryptophan, so it likely reflects a read error. The chain combines TRBV5-1 with TRBJ2-7; possibly TRBD1 for D (5 bases). The CDR3 contains 12 residues. Germline-derived CDR1 and CDR2 are SGHRS and YFSETQ. Trimming left V 3 bases short and J 7 bases short, with 11 bases between. CDR3 amino acids: CASSYAQGEQYS. The CDR3 DNA reads TGCGCCAGCAGCTATGCCCAGGGAGAGCAGTACTCC.

This clonotype was seen more than once but under ten times. The rearrangement links TRBV4-2 to TRBJ2-1, with TRBD1 as a possible D gene (6 bases). The CDR3 is made up of 17 amino acids. CDR1 LGHNA and CDR2 YNFKEQ come from the germline V gene. Trimming shortened V by 1 base and J by 6 bases, and 19 bases separated the two germline ends. The CDR3 here is CASSQVVHRERGNEQFF. CDR3 nucleotides: TGTGCCAGCAGCCAAGTCGTTCACAGGGAGAGGGGCAATGAGCAGTTCTTC.

This clonotype was counted many times. The chain combines TRBV12-3 or TRBV12-4 with TRBJ2-5; possible D gene TRBD1, 6 bases. CDR3 length: 14 residues. V was shortened by 2 bases and J by 4 bases, with 11 bases between the two germline ends. The CDR3 reads CASSLLGAGETQYF. CDR3 coding DNA: TGTGCCAGCAGTTTATTGGGGGCCGGAGAGACCCAGTACTTC.

This clonotype was seen more than once but under ten times. The rearrangement joins TRBV6-5 to TRBJ2-3, with 7 bases lining up with TRBD2. Germline values: CDR1 MNHEY, CDR2 SVGAGI. The CDR3 contains 13 residues. V shed 0 bases and J 8 bases; nucleotides not matched to a gene: 2. CDR3 sequence reads: CASSYSGGGTQYF. The CDR3 coding sequence is TGTGCCAGCAGTTACTCGGGGGGGGGTACGCAGTATTTT.

This rearrangement joins TRBV27 to TRBJ2-7, with 7 bases lining up with TRBD2. After removal of 3 bases from V and 6 bases from J, the junction contained 2 bases not matched to a gene. Germline values: CDR1 MNHEY, CDR2 SMNVEV (reference sequence). The CDR3 loop spans 12 amino acids. CDR3 protein: CASSFLAGEQYF. In DNA form, the CDR3 reads TGTGCCAGCAGTTTCTTAGCGGGCGAGCAGTACTTC.

As regards this clonotype: Given a much more abundant clone one base away, this may be a read error. V usage is TRBV11-2 and J usage is TRBJ2-7, with D unresolved. The CDR3 runs to 12 residues. CDR1 and CDR2 from the germline V gene are SGHAT and FQNNGV. The CDR3 sequence: CARSSRWYEQYF. CDR3 bases: TGTGCCAGGAGCTCCAGGTGGTACGAGCAGTACTTC. The full variable domain, rest sourced from reference TRBV11-2 and TRBJ2-7, is EAGVAQSPRYKIIEKRQSVAFWCNPISGHATLYWYQQILGQGPKLLIQFQNNGVVDDSQLPKDRFSAERLKGVDSTLKIQPAKLEDSAVYLCARSSRWYEQYFGPGTRLTVT.

This clonotype has ten or more counts. The rearrangement uses TRBV7-2 and TRBJ2-5; D might be TRBD1 (7 bases). The CDR3 spans 16 residues. Germline CDR1 and CDR2: SGHTA and FQGNSA. V gave up 0 bases and J gave up 0 bases, with 11 bases separating them. The CDR3 nucleotides read TGTGCCAGCAGCTTAGCCAGGGGGGCGTACCAAGAGACCCAGTACTTC. Translation: CASSLARGAYQETQYF.

In regard to this clonotype: A much larger clone is a single base away; this may be a read error. The rearrangement joins TRBV7-8 to TRBJ1-2; D not resolved. The CDR3 is 12 residues long. Trimming stripped 4 bases from V and 7 bases from J, with 10 bases between. Germline-derived CDR1 and CDR2 are SGHVS and FQNEAQ. CDR3 bases: TGTGCCAGCAGCTACGGACCCTCTGGCTACACCTTC. This translates into CASSYGPSGYTF.

With respect to this clonotype: A single base separates this from a much larger clone, so it may be a read error. V is TRBV12-3 or TRBV12-4 and J is TRBJ2-3; the D gene could be TRBD1 or TRBD2 (5 bases each). There are 17 residues in the CDR3. V lost 3 bases and J lost 4, with 20 bases in between. CDR3 coding DNA: TGTGCCAGCAGTTTCCTTTTGGGGGAGAGTCTAGCAGATACGCAGTATTTT. Protein product: CASSFLLGESLADTQYF.

In this sample, this clonotype turned up many times. This chain joins TRBV9 and TRBJ2-3, with 8 bases identical to TRBD2. CDR3 length: 17 residues. Germline V gives CDR1 SGDLS, CDR2 YYNGEE. V shed 2 bases and J 3 bases; nucleotides not matched to a gene: 11. The CDR3 DNA sequence: TGTGCCAGCAGCGTCCCACGGGAGGGGGGTAATACAGATACGCAGTATTTT. This translates into CASSVPREGGNTDTQYF.

A note on this clonotype: This may come from a read error, since a much larger clone is one base off. The chain is built from TRBV4-1 and TRBJ1-1; D ambiguous. Germline loops: CDR1 MGHRA, CDR2 YSYEKL. Trimming took off 4 bases at V and 3 bases at J, with 15 bases between the two ends. The CDR3 extends over 15 amino acids. The CDR3 nucleotides are TGCGCCAGCAGCCGTCGGGCAGGTTTTGACACTGAAGCTTTCTTT. This encodes CASSRRAGFDTEAFF.

There are a few counts of this clonotype. Its ends do not fully match the called genes, so a read error is possible. The V gene is TRBV28, the J gene TRBJ2-6, with 8 bases aligning to TRBD1. Germline CDR1 reads MDHEN; CDR2 reads SYDVKM. The CDR3 consists of 18 residues. CDR3 nucleotide sequence: TGTGCCAGCAGTGTATGGACAGGGCCAATTTCTGGGGCCAACGTCCTGACTTTC. This encodes CASSVWTGPISGANVLTF. Full variable domain (outside the CDR3, taken from reference TRBV28 and TRBJ2-6): DVKVTQSSRYLVKRTGEKVFLECVQDMDHENMFWYRQDPGLGLRLIYFSYDVKMKEKGDIPEGYSVSREKKERFSLILESASTNQTSMYLCASSVWTGPISGANVLTFGAGSRLTVL.

There are many counts of this clonotype. CDR3: CASNSGRPTDTQYF. CDR3 nucleotide sequence: TGTGCCAGCAACTCCGGACGGCCCACAGATACGCAGTATTTT. The genes are TRBV7-9 and TRBJ2-3; D call uncertain. CDR1 is SEHNR and CDR2 is FQNEAQ in the germline V gene (reference sequence). The CDR3 totals 14 residues. Trimming stripped 7 bases from V and 2 bases from J, with 13 bases between.

The chain has TRBV12-3 or TRBV12-4 and TRBJ2-1; TRBD2 matches at 8 bases. J was trimmed by 8 bases and V by 6 bases; bases with no gene match: 18. There are 17 residues in the CDR3. The CDR3 reads CASRTGTPGLVSYEQFF. The DNA of the CDR3 is TGTGCCAGCAGAACCGGGACCCCGGGACTAGTTTCCTATGAGCAGTTCTTC.

Of note for this clonotype: Possible read error: a much larger clone is one base away. Here the CDR3 omits its conserved ending phenylalanine or tryptophan, so a read error is the likely source. The chain couples TRBV6-5 to TRBJ1-5, with D perhaps TRBD1 (5 bases). This CDR3 comprises 15 residues. Trimming removed 7 bases at V and 5 bases at J, with 18 bases between. From germline, CDR1 is MNHEY and CDR2 SVGAGI. The DNA for the CDR3 is TGTGCCAGCACTCCTTTGGGACTTGGGGATCAGCCCCAGCATCTT. This gives the protein CASTPLGLGDQPQHL.